These 2 T cell receptor beta chains share one sample of origin, sequenced in a study of OX40 agonist ivuxolimab in advanced cancers. Profiling relied on immunoSEQ multiplex PCR, and the TCRdb table lists in-frame clones only, not all of them. The sample lists about 58,000 clones; approximately 87% were seen once. Sequenced here: CD4+ or CD8+ T cells sorted from blood, sampled in a trial of the OX40 agonist ivuxolimab. The receptors come from an adult with an advanced solid tumor such as melanoma, head and neck, liver or kidney cancer.

The J gene is TRBJ2-3, the V gene TRBV7-2; D is perhaps TRBD1 or TRBD2 (5 bases each). Germline V gives CDR1 SGHTA, CDR2 FQGNSA. CDR3 size: 13 residues. Trimming stripped 5 bases from V and 11 bases from J, with 17 bases between. The CDR3 sequence: CASSPAGLGGQYF. The DNA for the CDR3 is TGTGCCAGCAGCCCAGCCGGACTTGGGGGGCAGTATTTT.

This clone occurred a few times. As DNA, the CDR3 is TGTGCCAGCAGCAAAGTTGTGCGCGGGGGGACTTACGTTAGCTCCTACAATGAGCAGTTCTTC. This encodes CASSKVVRGGTYVSSYNEQFF. V and J are TRBV21-1 and TRBJ2-1; the table's TRBD2 call for D was not verified on the DNA. TRBV21-1 constitutes a pseudogene. This CDR3 comprises 21 residues.